This TCR beta chain appears in the sequencing data of a study of PD-L1 blockade in urothelial cancer. On the study more broadly: After treatment start, blood was analyzed at 3 weeks (second dose) and at 6 weeks.

Notes on this clone: Its target is not known.

All patients carried locally advanced or metastatic urothelial carcinoma. V was trimmed by 1 base and J by 8 bases, leaving 21 bases between them. The length of the CDR3 is 17 residues. The germline gives CDR1 SGHTA, CDR2 FQGNSA. The protocol was immunoSEQ multiplex PCR, while the TCRdb copy is restricted to in-frame clones and leaves out a portion. Here the sample spans under 100,000 clones, over 80% being singletons. Points from the study as a whole: Better progression-free and overall survival followed lower pretreatment blood clonality. Patients with durable benefit had greater blood expansion of tumor-associated TCR clones 3 weeks into treatment.

This TCR was recovered from a man in his 70s with urothelial cancer. The chain combines TRBV7-2 with TRBJ2-1; D is perhaps TRBD1 (7 bases). The source material was PBMCs, sampled around atezolizumab (anti-PD-L1) treatment. CDR3 region: CASSLGIRQGLTDEQFF. The CDR3 bases are TGTGCCAGCAGCTTAGGGATTCGACAGGGACTTACGGATGAGCAGTTCTTC.